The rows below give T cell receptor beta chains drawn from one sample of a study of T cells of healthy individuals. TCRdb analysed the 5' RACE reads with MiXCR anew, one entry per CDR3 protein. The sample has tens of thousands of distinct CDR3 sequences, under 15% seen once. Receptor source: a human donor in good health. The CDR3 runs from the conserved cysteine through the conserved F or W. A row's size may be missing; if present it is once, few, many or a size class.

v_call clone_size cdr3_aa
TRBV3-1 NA CASSQSLFLEAFF
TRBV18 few CASSPRQEGYTF
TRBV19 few CASSIQGQYGYTF
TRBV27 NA CASSLLVNQPQHF
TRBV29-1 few CSVPRDSSYNEQFF
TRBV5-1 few CASSLEPPPGGIQYF
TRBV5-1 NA CASSFGTGGPQPQHF
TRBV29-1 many CSVKTSVDTQYF
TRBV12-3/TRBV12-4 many CASSFTRAGPEAFF
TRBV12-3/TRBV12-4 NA CASSLASGRAGDTGELFF
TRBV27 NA CASSTYRDEGLKLFF
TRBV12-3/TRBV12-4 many CASSSPSQGGYTF
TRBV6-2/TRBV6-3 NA CASRGTGSYEQYF
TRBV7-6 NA CASSLGNPTNTGELFF
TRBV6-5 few CASSWRIAGGPQGQFF
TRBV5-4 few CASSLDRSGEQYF
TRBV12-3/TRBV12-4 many CASSLASSSGEQYF
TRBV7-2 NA CASSITGTGGGEQYF
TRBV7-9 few CASSPRVGQRDSGANVLTF
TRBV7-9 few CASSLVPAASHEQYF
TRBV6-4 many CASSDTSGANTQYF
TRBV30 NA CAWSVYLAGTNTGELFF
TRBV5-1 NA CASSPDRPYEQYF
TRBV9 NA CASSTQPSTETQYF
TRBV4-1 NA CASSQEVNTGELFF
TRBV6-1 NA CVSRGGPVHEQYF
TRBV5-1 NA CASSTDGPSGANVLTF
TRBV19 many CASSIVPRPSGQETQYF
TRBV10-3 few CAISDPGQGAGELFF
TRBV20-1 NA CSDRKIGDMDNEQFF
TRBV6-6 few CASRDPGTYEQYF
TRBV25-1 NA CASSSTGQGYGYTF
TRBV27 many CASSLFPGRGTEAFF
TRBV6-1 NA CASKRDGPYSYEQYF
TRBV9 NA CASSVGPENTEAFF
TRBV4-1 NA CASSPRTGGRDTQYF
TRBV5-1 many CASSLSGVGTDTQYF
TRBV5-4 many CASSVLSTDTQYF
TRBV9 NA CASSVAWGSYEQYF
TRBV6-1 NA CASRDRGNSPLHF
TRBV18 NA CASSPGTGSSYEQYF
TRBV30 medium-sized CAWRLQGFGNTIYF
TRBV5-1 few CASRHGFSSYEQYF
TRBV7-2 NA CASRFQGAGEQYF
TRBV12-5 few CASGSRVYEQFF
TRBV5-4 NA CASSGYSKHNQPQHF
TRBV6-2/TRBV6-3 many CASNPGQEHYEQYF
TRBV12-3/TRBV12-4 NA CASTFGEETQYF
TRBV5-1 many CASSLSGTDSYNSPLHF